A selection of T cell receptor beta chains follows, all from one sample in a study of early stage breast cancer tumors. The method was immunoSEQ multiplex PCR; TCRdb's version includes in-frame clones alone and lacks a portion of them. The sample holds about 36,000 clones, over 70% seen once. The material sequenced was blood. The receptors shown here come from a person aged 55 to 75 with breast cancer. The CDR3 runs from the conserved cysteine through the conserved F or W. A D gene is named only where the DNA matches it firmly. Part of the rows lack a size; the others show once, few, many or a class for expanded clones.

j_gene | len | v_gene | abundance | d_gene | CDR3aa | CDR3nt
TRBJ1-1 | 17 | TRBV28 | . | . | CASSFGRVGATNTEAFF | TGTGCCAGCAGTTTCGGACGGGTAGGGGCAACCAACACTGAAGCTTTCTTT
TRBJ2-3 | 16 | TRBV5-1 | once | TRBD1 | CASSLALQGYTDTQYF | TGCGCCAGCAGCTTGGCCTTACAGGGGTACACAGATACGCAGTATTTT
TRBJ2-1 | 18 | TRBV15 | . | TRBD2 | CATSRDQLLAGAYNEQFF | TGTGCCACCAGCAGAGATCAACTACTAGCGGGCGCGTACAATGAGCAGTTCTTC
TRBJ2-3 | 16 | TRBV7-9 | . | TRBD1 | CASSTTKTGPQDTQYF | TGTGCCAGCAGCACCACAAAGACAGGGCCCCAAGATACGCAGTATTTT
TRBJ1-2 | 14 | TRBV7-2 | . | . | CASSGGEGIGGYTF | TGTGCCAGCAGCGGAGGTGAGGGGATTGGAGGCTACACCTTC
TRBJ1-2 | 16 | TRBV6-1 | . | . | CASSENAVLSGYGYTF | TGTGCCAGCAGTGAAAACGCAGTCCTCAGCGGCTATGGCTACACCTTC
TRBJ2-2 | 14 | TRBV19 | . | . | CASNLIGDTGELFF | TGTGCCAGTAACCTTATAGGGGACACCGGGGAGCTGTTTTTT
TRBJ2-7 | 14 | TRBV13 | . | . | CASSPTPHDYEQYF | TGTGCCAGCAGCCCAACGCCCCACGACTACGAGCAGTACTTC
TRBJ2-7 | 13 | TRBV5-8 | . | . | CASSFSRAYEQYF | TGTGCCAGCAGCTTTTCCAGGGCCTACGAGCAGTACTTC
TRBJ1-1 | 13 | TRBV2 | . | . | CATRKDGFTEAFF | TGTGCCACTCGCAAGGACGGATTCACTGAAGCTTTCTTT
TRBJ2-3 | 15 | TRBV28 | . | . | CASSLFGGSTDTQYF | TGTGCCAGCAGTTTATTCGGAGGAAGCACAGATACGCAGTATTTT
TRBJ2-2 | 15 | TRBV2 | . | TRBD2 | CASSRLAVNTGELFF | TGTGCCAGCAGTCGACTAGCGGTTAACACCGGGGAGCTGTTTTTT
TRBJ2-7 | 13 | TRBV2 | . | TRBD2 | CAMRAGEVGEQYF | TGTGCCATGCGTGCGGGAGAGGTAGGCGAGCAGTACTTC
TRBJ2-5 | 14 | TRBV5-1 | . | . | CASSLGGYQETQYF | TGCGCCAGCAGCTTGGGTGGGTACCAAGAGACCCAGTACTTC
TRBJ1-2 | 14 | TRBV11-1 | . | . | CASSLEEGPYGYTF | TGTGCCAGCAGCTTAGAGGAGGGACCCTATGGCTACACCTTC
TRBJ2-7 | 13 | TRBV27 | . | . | CASMGAPHYEQYF | TGTGCCAGCATGGGGGCCCCACACTACGAGCAGTACTTC
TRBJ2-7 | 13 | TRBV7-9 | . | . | CASSLAALYEQYF | TGTGCCAGCAGCTTAGCAGCCCTCTACGAGCAGTACTTC
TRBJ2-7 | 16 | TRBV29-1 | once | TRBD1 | CSVEEPGTGGSYEQYF | TGCAGCGTTGAAGAACCCGGGACAGGGGGTTCCTACGAGCAGTACTTC
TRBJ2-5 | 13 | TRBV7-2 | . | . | CASSLGTGETQYF | TGTGCCAGCAGCTTAGGGACCGGGGAGACCCAGTACTTC
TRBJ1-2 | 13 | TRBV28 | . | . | CASSPVYGYGYTF | TGTGCCAGCAGTCCAGTGTATGGCTATGGCTACACCTTC
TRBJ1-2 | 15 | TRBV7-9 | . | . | CASSLPGSRDYGYTF | TGTGCCAGCAGCTTACCAGGGAGTAGGGACTATGGCTACACCTTC
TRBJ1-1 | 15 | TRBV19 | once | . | CASSIVRAGDTEAFF | TGTGCCAGTAGTATCGTCAGGGCAGGGGACACTGAAGCTTTCTTT
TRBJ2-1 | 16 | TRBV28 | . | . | CASSFQPRSSYNEQFF | TGTGCCAGCAGTTTCCAGCCCAGGTCCTCCTACAATGAGCAGTTCTTC
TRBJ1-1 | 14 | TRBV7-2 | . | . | CASSLAGGSTEAFF | TGTGCCAGCAGCTTAGCTGGGGGAAGCACTGAAGCTTTCTTT
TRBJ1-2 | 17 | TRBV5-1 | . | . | CASSSGQPIWVLDGYTF | TGCGCCAGCAGCTCGGGACAACCAATATGGGTTTTGGATGGCTACACCTTC
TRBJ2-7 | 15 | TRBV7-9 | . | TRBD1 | CASSFDRGISYEQYF | TGTGCCAGCAGCTTTGACAGGGGGATTTCCTACGAGCAGTACTTC
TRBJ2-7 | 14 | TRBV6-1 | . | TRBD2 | CASSTRTSSYEQYF | TGTGCCAGCAGTACAAGGACTAGCTCCTACGAGCAGTACTTC
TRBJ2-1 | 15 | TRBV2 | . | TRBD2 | CASRAIAGVGNEQFF | TGTGCCAGCAGGGCTATAGCGGGAGTGGGGAATGAGCAGTTCTTC
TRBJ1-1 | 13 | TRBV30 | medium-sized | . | CAWSVPRHTEAFF | TGTGCCTGGAGTGTTCCAAGGCACACTGAAGCTTTCTTT
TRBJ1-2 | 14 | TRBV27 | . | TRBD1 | CASRRQGAYYGYTF | TGTGCCAGCAGACGACAGGGGGCATACTATGGCTACACCTTC
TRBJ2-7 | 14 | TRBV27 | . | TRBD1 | CASSTRQGSREQYF | TGTGCCAGCAGTACTCGACAGGGTTCAAGGGAGCAGTACTTC
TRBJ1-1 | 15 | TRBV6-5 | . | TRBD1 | CASTRDRAMNTEAFF | TGTGCCAGCACCAGGGACAGGGCAATGAACACTGAAGCTTTCTTT
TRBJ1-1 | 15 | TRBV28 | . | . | CASILSGSQNTEAFF | TGTGCCAGCATTCTCTCTGGGTCCCAGAACACTGAAGCTTTCTTT
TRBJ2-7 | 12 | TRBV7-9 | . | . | CASSYGRDEQYF | TGTGCCAGCAGCTACGGACGTGACGAGCAGTACTTC
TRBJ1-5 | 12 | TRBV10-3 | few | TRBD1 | CAIGTVNQPQHF | TGTGCCATCGGGACAGTCAATCAGCCCCAGCATTTT
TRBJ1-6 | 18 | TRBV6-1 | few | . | CASSARAVARSQGSPLHF | TGTGCCAGCAGTGCTCGGGCGGTGGCGAGGTCCCAGGGTTCACCCCTCCACTTT
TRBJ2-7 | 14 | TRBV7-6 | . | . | CASSLVGRGGEQYF | TGTGCCAGCAGCTTAGTAGGGCGGGGAGGTGAGCAGTACTTC
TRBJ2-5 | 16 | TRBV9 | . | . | CASSVGGTHMSETQYF | TGTGCCAGCAGCGTAGGGGGGACTCATATGTCGGAGACCCAGTACTTC
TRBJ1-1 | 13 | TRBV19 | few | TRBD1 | CASEGQVNTEAFF | TGTGCCAGTGAGGGACAGGTCAACACTGAAGCTTTCTTT
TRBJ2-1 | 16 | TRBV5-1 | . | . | CASSLAPGVSYNEQFF | TGCGCCAGCAGCTTGGCGCCGGGGGTTTCCTACAATGAGCAGTTCTTC
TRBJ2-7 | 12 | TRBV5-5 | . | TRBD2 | CASSPGGDEQYF | TGTGCCAGCAGCCCGGGGGGGGACGAGCAGTACTTC
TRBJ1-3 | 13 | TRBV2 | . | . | CASIGGAGNTIYF | TGTGCCAGCATTGGGGGGGCTGGAAACACCATATATTTT
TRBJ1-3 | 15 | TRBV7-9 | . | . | CASSLYGDSGNTIYF | TGTGCCAGCAGCTTGTACGGTGACTCTGGAAACACCATATATTTT
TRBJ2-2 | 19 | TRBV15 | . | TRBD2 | CATSRGRLRLALNTGELFF | TGTGCCACCAGCAGAGGTCGTCTTAGACTAGCACTTAACACCGGGGAGCTGTTTTTT
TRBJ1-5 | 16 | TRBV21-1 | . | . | CASSKTGGDRNQPQHF | TGTGCCAGCAGCAAAACTGGGGGGGACCGCAATCAGCCCCAGCATTTT
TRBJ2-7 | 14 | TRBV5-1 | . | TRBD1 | CASSDTRGTYEQYF | TGCGCCAGCAGCGATACCAGGGGGACCTACGAGCAGTACTTC
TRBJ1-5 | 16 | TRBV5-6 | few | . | CASSFNMGGGNQPQHF | TGTGCCAGCAGCTTCAATATGGGAGGGGGCAATCAGCCCCAGCATTTT
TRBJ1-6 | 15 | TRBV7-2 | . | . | CASSPFSLYNSPLHF | TGTGCCAGCAGCCCCTTTAGCCTTTATAATTCACCCCTCCACTTT
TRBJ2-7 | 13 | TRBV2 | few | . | CAFPKEGVYEQYF | TGTGCCTTCCCTAAGGAGGGGGTCTACGAGCAGTACTTC
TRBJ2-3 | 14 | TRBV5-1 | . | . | CASSLASATDTQYF | TGCGCCAGCAGCTTGGCCAGCGCCACAGATACGCAGTATTTT
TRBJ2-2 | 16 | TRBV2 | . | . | CASSVQDPNVTGELFF | TGTGCCAGCAGTGTACAGGACCCAAACGTAACCGGGGAGCTGTTTTTT
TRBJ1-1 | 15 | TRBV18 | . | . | CASSPPGVMNTEAFF | TGTGCCAGCTCACCACCAGGAGTGATGAACACTGAAGCTTTCTTT